The 16 T cell receptor beta chains listed next were all sequenced from one sample in a study of blood T cell repertoires in COVID-19. Clones were read by immunoSEQ multiplex PCR, and TCRdb kept only the in-frame ones, dropping some. Of about 150,000 clones in the sample, 75% to 90% were seen once. The sample was peripheral blood. These receptors were obtained from a man aged 60 to 69 with active or convalescent COVID-19.

The chain joins TRBV28 to TRBJ2-7; D is possibly TRBD2 (7 bases). V lost 8 bases and J 3 bases, leaving 17 bases between the germline ends. CDR1 is MDHEN, CDR2 SYDVKM, per germline. This CDR3 is built from 14 residues. The CDR3 nucleotides read TGTGCCAGCGGCTCAACGGGGGGCATCTACGAGCAGTACTTC. Translation: CASGSTGGIYEQYF.

The chain combines TRBV3-1 (or the pseudogene TRBV3-2) with TRBJ1-4, with D maybe TRBD1 (6 bases). Trimming shortened V by 1 base and J by 7 bases, and 10 bases separated the two germline ends. This CDR3 is 14 amino acids long. CDR1 LGHDT and CDR2 YNNKEL come from the germline V gene (reference sequence). The CDR3, as DNA: TGTGCCAGCAGCCAAGTACAGGGTGGTGAAAAACTGTTTTTT. Amino acid sequence: CASSQVQGGEKLFF.

CDR3 protein: CASSFQGDNNQPQHF. The CDR3 DNA follows: TGTGCCAGCAGTTTCCAGGGCGACAACAATCAGCCCCAGCATTTT. The genes are TRBV6-5 and TRBJ1-5; D may be TRBD1 (5 bases). Trimming cost V 4 bases and J 3 bases, with 13 bases left between them. The CDR3 is 15 residues long. Germline lookup yields CDR1 MNHEY and CDR2 SVGAGI.

The chain joins TRBV6-4 to TRBJ2-5, with 9 bases identical to TRBD1. V dropped 5 bases and J dropped 4; count of bases not matched to a gene: 11. Germline values: CDR1 MRHNA, CDR2 SNTAGT. CDR3 length: 16 residues. The CDR3 protein is CASSLRDRDCPETQYF. As DNA, the CDR3 is TGTGCCAGCAGTCTCCGGGACAGGGATTGCCCAGAGACCCAGTACTTC.

The chain links TRBV5-4 to TRBJ2-6; 7 nucleotides agree with TRBD2. Germline V gives CDR1 SGHNT, CDR2 YYREEE (reference sequence). Germline trimming cut 5 bases from V and 0 bases from J; bases unmatched to any gene: 2. This CDR3 spans 15 amino acids. The CDR3 DNA is TGTGCCAGCAGGGGAGGGTACTCTGGGGCCAACGTCCTGACTTTC. Translating gives CASRGGYSGANVLTF.

The chain recombines TRBV10-3 with TRBJ1-2, with 8 bases fitting TRBD1. The CDR3 consists of 14 residues. V lost 7 bases, J lost 6 bases, and 10 bases stayed unmatched. Per germline, CDR1 ENHRY and CDR2 SYGVKD. The CDR3: CAITPGGGYNGYTF. CDR3 nucleotides: TGTGCCATCACTCCAGGGGGCGGCTACAATGGCTACACCTTC.

The gene calls are TRBV25-1 and TRBJ1-1; 9 bases align to TRBD1. This CDR3 spans 17 amino acids. The ends lost 6 bases at V and 1 base at J; junction bases unmatched: 12. Germline CDR1 and CDR2: MGHDK and SYGVNS. As DNA, the CDR3 is TGTGCCAGCAGGAGAAGGACAGGGGAAGGGTGGAACACTGAAGCTTTCTTT. Its protein is CASRRRTGEGWNTEAFF. The full variable domain, its missing parts supplied by reference TRBV25-1 and TRBJ1-1, is EADIYQTPRYLVIGTGKKITLECSQTMGHDKMYWYQQDPGMELHLIHYSYGVNSTEKGDLSSESTVSRIRTEHFPLTLESARPSHTSQYLCASRRRTGEGWNTEAFFGQGTRLTVV.

This clone has just a few counts. The V gene is TRBV3-1 (or the pseudogene TRBV3-2), the J gene TRBJ1-4; tentative D call: TRBD1 (5 bases). The ends were cut back, 4 bases at V and 9 bases at J, with 15 bases in the middle. Germline V CDR1 and CDR2: LGHDT, YNNKEL (reference sequence). The CDR3 runs 14 residues. CDR3 sequence reads: CASSPEGGVKKLFF. For the CDR3, the DNA is TGTGCCAGCAGCCCCGAGGGAGGGGTCAAAAAACTGTTTTTT.

The chain joins TRBV5-5 to TRBJ2-7; 13 nucleotides match TRBD2. The J segment lost 4 bases and the V segment lost 3 bases, leaving 4 bases of the junction unmatched. The CDR3 length is 15 residues. Per germline, CDR1 SGHKS and CDR2 YYEKEE (reference sequence). The CDR3 sequence: CASSSGTSGTYEQYF. In nucleotides, the CDR3 is TGTGCCAGCAGCTCTGGGACTAGCGGGACGTACGAGCAGTACTTC.

The CDR3 here is CAWIRLADRTDTQYF. The DNA of the CDR3 is TGTGCCTGGATCCGACTAGCGGATCGCACAGATACGCAGTATTTT. J is TRBJ2-3 and V is TRBV30; 9 nucleotides align to TRBD2. Germline loops: CDR1 GTSNPN, CDR2 SVGIG (reference sequence). The CDR3 has 15 amino acids. V shed 4 bases and J 1 base; nucleotides not matched to a gene: 6.

This clone was found once. V usage is TRBV15 and J usage is TRBJ1-1, with D tentatively TRBD1 (5 bases). V lost 3 bases and J 1 base, leaving 15 bases between the germline ends. The CDR3 consists of 16 residues. Germline CDR1 and CDR2: LNHNV and YYDKDF (reference sequence). The CDR3 spells CATSSKRSRGNTEAFF. CDR3 nucleotide sequence: TGTGCCACCAGCAGCAAGCGTAGTAGGGGGAACACTGAAGCTTTCTTT.

This chain links TRBV5-1 with TRBJ1-3; D might be TRBD1 (5 bases). The germline V gene encodes CDR1 SGHRS and CDR2 YFSETQ. CDR3 length: 15 amino acids. V was shortened by 4 bases and J by 2 bases, with 13 bases between the two germline ends. The CDR3 DNA follows: TGCGCCAGCAGCGGCGGGACTGGAGCTGGAAACACCATATATTTT. As protein: CASSGGTGAGNTIYF.

Here the CDR3 DNA reads TGTGCCAGCAGTTTACTAGCGGGGGACTCAGAGCAGTACTTC. Encoded protein: CASSLLAGDSEQYF. This sequence joins TRBV27 and TRBJ2-7, with 10 bases aligning to TRBD2. The V gene's germline CDR1 is MNHEY and CDR2 SMNVEV (reference sequence). This CDR3 has 14 amino acids. V gave up 2 bases and J gave up 7 bases; unmatched junction bases: 5.

V is TRBV24-1 and J is TRBJ1-2; D remains ambiguous. V dropped 4 bases and J dropped 9 bases, with 8 bases sitting between them. The CDR3 sequence is 11 residues long. Germline V gives CDR1 KGHDR, CDR2 SFDVKD. The CDR3 protein is CATSEALSYTF. CDR3 coding DNA: TGTGCCACCAGTGAGGCATTAAGCTACACCTTC.

The chain combines TRBV18 with TRBJ1-2; TRBD1 aligns across 7 bases. The germline CDR1 and CDR2 sequences are KGHSH and LQKENI. The J segment lost 10 bases and the V segment lost 4 bases, leaving 9 bases of the junction unmatched. The CDR3 length is 13 residues. As DNA, the CDR3 is TGTGCCAGCTCACTGGGGACAGAACCTCACTACACCTTC. Translation: CASSLGTEPHYTF. The full variable domain, completed using reference TRBV18 and TRBJ1-2, is NAGVMQNPRHLVRRRGQEARLRCSPMKGHSHVYWYRQLPEEGLKFMVYLQKENIIDESGMPKERFSAEFPKEGPSILRIQQVVRGDSAAYFCASSLGTEPHYTFGSGTRLTVV.

V is TRBV28 and J is TRBJ1-2, with D possibly TRBD1 on 5 matching bases. Per the germline V gene, CDR1 is MDHEN and CDR2 is SYDVKM. There are 12 residues in the CDR3. V shed 5 bases and J shed 8 bases, with 12 bases lying between them. CDR3 loop: CASSPRRGGYTF. DNA for the CDR3: TGTGCCAGCAGTCCACGGAGGGGAGGCTACACCTTC.